Following are 5 T cell receptor beta chains from one sample sequenced in a study of molecular identifiers for immune sequencing clone quantification. TCRdb used MiXCR to reprocess the PCR reads, holding one entry per CDR3 protein. The table includes under 800,000 distinct CDR3 sequences, about 25% detected once. Specimen: naive CD8+ T cells from blood, with Jurkat cell RNA spiked in. Sample subset: FACS-sorted CD8+CD4-CCR7+CD45RA+ naive T cells. These receptors came from a human donor in good health. Some libraries in this study had Jurkat cell RNA spiked in.

A word on this clonotype: A read error may explain this, as a much larger clone is one base away. This chain links TRBV6-5 with TRBJ2-3, with 9 bases fitting TRBD2. The CDR3 sequence is 15 residues long. CDR1 and CDR2 (germline): MNHEY, SVGAGI. The CDR3 DNA is TGTGCCTGCAGTCAAGCGGGGGGTACCGGGGTTACGCAGTATTTT. Its translation is CACSQAGGTGVTQYF.

This clonotype was seen ten or more times. The gene calls are TRBV2 and TRBJ2-7; 12 bases map to TRBD2. Germline assignment: CDR1 SNHLY and CDR2 FYNNEI. This CDR3 comprises 13 residues. The ends lost 10 bases at V and 9 bases at J; junction bases unmatched: 10. The CDR3 sequence is CAIQGLAGLGQYF. In DNA form, the CDR3 reads TGTGCCATCCAAGGACTAGCGGGATTAGGGCAGTACTTC.

As concerns this clonotype: Mismatch with germline at one junction end may stem from a read error. The rearrangement links TRBV28 to TRBJ1-1; D is ambiguous. This CDR3 has 12 residues. Germline CDR1 and CDR2: MDHEN and SYDVKM. In DNA, the CDR3 is TGTGCCAGCGGTTTCGGGGACACTGAAGCTTTCTTT. It yields the protein CASGFGDTEAFF.

As concerns this clonotype: A much more abundant neighbour one base away suggests this may be a read error. V is TRBV7-9 and J is TRBJ2-7; tentatively, D is TRBD1 or TRBD2 (5 bases each). The CDR3 is 14 residues long. V was trimmed by 1 base and J by 9 bases, leaving 16 bases between them. The germline V gene encodes CDR1 SEHNR and CDR2 FQNEAQ (reference sequence). CDR3 residues: CASSLVAARDGQYF. The CDR3 DNA follows: TGTGCCAGCAGCTTAGTGGCGGCCAGGGACGGGCAGTACTTC.

The rearrangement links TRBV19 to TRBJ1-5; 9 nucleotides line up with TRBD1. Germline assignment: CDR1 LNHDA and CDR2 SQIVND (reference sequence). The junction had 8 bases not matched to a gene; V was cut back by 7 bases and J by 4 bases. This CDR3 has 15 amino acids. CDR3 region: CASTRGQGLNQPQHF. CDR3 nucleotides: TGTGCCAGTACTAGGGGACAGGGTTTGAATCAGCCCCAGCATTTT. Supplemented by reference TRBV19 and TRBJ1-5, the full variable domain reads DGGITQSPKYLFRKEGQNVTLSCEQNLNHDAMYWYRQDPGQGLRLIYYSQIVNDFQKGDIAEGYSVSREKKESFPLTVTSAQKNPTAFYLCASTRGQGLNQPQHFGDGTRLSIL.